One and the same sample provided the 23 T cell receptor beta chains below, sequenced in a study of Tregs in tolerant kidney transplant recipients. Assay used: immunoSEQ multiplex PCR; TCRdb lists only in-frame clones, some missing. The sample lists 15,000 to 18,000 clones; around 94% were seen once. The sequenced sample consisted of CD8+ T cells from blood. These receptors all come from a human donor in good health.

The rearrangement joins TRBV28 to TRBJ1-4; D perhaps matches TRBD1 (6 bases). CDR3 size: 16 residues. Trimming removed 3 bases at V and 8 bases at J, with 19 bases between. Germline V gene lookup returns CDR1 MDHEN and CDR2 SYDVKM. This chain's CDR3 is CASSLGGGGGGEKLFF. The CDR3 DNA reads TGTGCCAGCAGTTTGGGAGGGGGTGGTGGCGGGGAAAAACTGTTTTTT.

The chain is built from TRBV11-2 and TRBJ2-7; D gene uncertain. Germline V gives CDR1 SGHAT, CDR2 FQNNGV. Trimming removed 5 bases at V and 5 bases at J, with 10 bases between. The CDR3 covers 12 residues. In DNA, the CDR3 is TGTGCCAGCAGCCCCAATTCGCACGAGCAGTACTTC. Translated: CASSPNSHEQYF.

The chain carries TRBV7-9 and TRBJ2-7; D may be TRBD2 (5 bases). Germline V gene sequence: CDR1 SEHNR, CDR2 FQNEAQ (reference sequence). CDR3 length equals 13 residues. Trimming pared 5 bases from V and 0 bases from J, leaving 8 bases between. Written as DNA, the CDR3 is TGTGCCAGCAGCCATACTAGCTCCTACGAGCAGTACTTC. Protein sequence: CASSHTSSYEQYF.

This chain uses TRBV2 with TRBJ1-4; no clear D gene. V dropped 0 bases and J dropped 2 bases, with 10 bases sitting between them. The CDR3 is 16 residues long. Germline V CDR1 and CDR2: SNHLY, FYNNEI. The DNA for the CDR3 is TGTGCCAGCAGTGAAGCCCCCTGGGCGACTAATGAAAAACTGTTTTTT. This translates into CASSEAPWATNEKLFF.

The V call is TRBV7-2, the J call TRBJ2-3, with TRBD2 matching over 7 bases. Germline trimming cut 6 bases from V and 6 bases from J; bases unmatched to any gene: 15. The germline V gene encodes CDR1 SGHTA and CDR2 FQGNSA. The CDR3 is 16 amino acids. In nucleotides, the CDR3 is TGTGCCAGCAGTCTAACTGTGAGACTAGCAGGGGATACGCAGTATTTT. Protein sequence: CASSLTVRLAGDTQYF.

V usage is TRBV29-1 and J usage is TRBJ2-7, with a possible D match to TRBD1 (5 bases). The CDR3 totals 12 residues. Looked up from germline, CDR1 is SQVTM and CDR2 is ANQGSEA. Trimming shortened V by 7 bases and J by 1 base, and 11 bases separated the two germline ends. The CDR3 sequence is CSAAGSSYEQYF. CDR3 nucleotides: TGCAGCGCCGCAGGGTCTTCCTACGAGCAGTACTTC.

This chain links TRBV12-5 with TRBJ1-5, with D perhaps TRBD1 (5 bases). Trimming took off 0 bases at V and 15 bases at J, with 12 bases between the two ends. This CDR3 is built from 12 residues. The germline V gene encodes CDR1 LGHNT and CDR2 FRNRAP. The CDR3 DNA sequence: TGTGCTAGTGGTTTGGTACCGGCAGGGCTGCATTTT. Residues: CASGLVPAGLHF.

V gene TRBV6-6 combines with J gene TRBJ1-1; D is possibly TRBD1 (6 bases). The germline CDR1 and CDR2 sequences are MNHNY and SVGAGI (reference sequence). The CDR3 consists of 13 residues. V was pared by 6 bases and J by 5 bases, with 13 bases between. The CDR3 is CASRSGVYTEAFF. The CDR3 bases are TGTGCCAGCAGGTCAGGGGTATATACTGAAGCTTTCTTT.

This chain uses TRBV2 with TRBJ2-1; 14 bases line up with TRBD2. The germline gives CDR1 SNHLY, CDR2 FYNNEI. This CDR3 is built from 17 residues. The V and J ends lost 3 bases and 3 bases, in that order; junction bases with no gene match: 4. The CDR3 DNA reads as TGTGCCAGCAGTGAGCGACTAGCGGGAGGGTTCTACAATGAGCAGTTCTTC. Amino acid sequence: CASSERLAGGFYNEQFF.

The CDR3 DNA is TGCAGCGCCAAATTCTCGACTAGCGGCTACGAGCAGTACTTC. Translation gives CSAKFSTSGYEQYF. V gene TRBV29-1 combines with J gene TRBJ2-7; 9 bases fit TRBD2. Germline trimming cut 7 bases from V and 3 bases from J; bases unmatched to any gene: 10. The CDR3 extends over 14 amino acids. Germline V gene sequence: CDR1 SQVTM, CDR2 ANQGSEA.

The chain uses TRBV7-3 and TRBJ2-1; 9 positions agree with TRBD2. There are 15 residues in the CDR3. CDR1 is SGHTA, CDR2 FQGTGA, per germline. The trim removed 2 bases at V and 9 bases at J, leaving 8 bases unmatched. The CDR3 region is CASSLLRGGQTEQFF. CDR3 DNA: TGTGCCAGCAGCTTATTGCGGGGGGGCCAGACTGAGCAGTTCTTC.

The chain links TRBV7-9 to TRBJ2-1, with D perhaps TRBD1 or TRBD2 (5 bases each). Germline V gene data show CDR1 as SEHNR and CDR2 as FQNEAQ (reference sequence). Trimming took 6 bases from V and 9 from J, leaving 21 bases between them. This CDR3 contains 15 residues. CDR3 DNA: TGTGCCAGCAGAAGCCGTTACCGAGGGGAGACTGAGCAGTTCTTC. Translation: CASRSRYRGETEQFF.

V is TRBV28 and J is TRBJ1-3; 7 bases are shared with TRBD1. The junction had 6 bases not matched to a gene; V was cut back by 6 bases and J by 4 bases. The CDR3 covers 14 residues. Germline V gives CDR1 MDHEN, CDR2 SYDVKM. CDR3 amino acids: CASSIMGQGNTIYF. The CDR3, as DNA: TGTGCCAGCAGCATTATGGGACAGGGAAACACCATATATTTT. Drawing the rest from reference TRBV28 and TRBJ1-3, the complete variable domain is DVKVTQSSRYLVKRTGEKVFLECVQDMDHENMFWYRQDPGLGLRLIYFSYDVKMKEKGDIPEGYSVSREKKERFSLILESASTNQTSMYLCASSIMGQGNTIYFGEGSWLTVV.

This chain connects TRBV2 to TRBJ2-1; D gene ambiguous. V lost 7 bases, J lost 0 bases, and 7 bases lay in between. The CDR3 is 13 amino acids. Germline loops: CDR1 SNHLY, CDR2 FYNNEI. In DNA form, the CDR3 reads TGTGCCAGCACTGACCGCTCCTACAATGAGCAGTTCTTC. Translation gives CASTDRSYNEQFF.

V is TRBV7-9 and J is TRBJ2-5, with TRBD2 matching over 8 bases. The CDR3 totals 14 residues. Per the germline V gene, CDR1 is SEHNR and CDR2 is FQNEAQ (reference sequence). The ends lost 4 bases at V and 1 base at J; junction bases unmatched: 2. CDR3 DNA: TGTGCCAGCAGCTACCTAGCGGGCCAAGAGACCCAGTACTTC. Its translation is CASSYLAGQETQYF.

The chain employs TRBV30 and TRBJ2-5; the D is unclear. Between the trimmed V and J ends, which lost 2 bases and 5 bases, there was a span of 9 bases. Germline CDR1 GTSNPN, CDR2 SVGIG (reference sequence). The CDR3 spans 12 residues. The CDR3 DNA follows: TGTGCCTGGAGTTTCCAACGGGAGACCCAGTACTTC. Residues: CAWSFQRETQYF.

In nucleotides, the CDR3 is TGTGCCAGCACCCGGACAGTTGACGAGCAGTACTTC. Residues: CASTRTVDEQYF. V is TRBV7-8 and J is TRBJ2-7, with a tentative D call TRBD1 (6 bases). The CDR3 loop spans 12 amino acids. The V end lost 7 bases, the J end lost 5 bases, and 12 bases lay between the germline ends. CDR1 is SGHVS and CDR2 is FQNEAQ in the germline V gene. The whole variable domain, remainder taken from reference TRBV7-8 and TRBJ2-7, is GAGVSQSPRYKVAKRGQDVALRCDPISGHVSLFWYQQALGQGPEFLTYFQNEAQLDKSGLPSDRFFAERPEGSVSTLKIQRTQQEDSAVYLCASTRTVDEQYFGPGTRLTVT.

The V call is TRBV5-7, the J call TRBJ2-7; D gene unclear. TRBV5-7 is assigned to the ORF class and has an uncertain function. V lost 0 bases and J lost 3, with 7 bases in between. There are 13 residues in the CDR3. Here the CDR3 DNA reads TGTGCCAGCAGCTTGGAACCTTACTACGAGCAGTACTTC. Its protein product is CASSLEPYYEQYF.

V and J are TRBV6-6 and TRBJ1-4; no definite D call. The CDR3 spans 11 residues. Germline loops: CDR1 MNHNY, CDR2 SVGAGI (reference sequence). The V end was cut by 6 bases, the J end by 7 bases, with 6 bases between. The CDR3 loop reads CASSYSEKLFF. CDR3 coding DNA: TGTGCCAGCAGCTATTCTGAAAAACTGTTTTTT.

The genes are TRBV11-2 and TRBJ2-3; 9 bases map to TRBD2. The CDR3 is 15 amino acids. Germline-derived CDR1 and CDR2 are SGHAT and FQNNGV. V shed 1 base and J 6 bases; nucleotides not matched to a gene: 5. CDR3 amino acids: CASSLGGRAGDTQYF. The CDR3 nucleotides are TGTGCCAGCAGCTTAGGCGGGAGGGCCGGGGATACGCAGTATTTT. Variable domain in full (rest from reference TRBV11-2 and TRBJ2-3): EAGVAQSPRYKIIEKRQSVAFWCNPISGHATLYWYQQILGQGPKLLIQFQNNGVVDDSQLPKDRFSAERLKGVDSTLKIQPAKLEDSAVYLCASSLGGRAGDTQYFGPGTRLTVL.

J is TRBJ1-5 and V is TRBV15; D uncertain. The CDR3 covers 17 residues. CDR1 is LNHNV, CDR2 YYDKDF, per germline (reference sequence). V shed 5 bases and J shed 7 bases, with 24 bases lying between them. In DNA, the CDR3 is TGTGCCACCAGCGGCATGGCTGGATATATGGACGGGCAGCCCCAGCATTTT. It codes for CATSGMAGYMDGQPQHF.

CDR3 in DNA: TGCGCCAGCAGCCAACATCCCCGAGCGGGAGTTGACGAGCAGTACTTC. It encodes CASSQHPRAGVDEQYF. The chain carries TRBV4-1 and TRBJ2-7; the match to TRBD2 covers 8 bases. Germline V CDR1 and CDR2: MGHRA, YSYEKL. With 2 bases clipped from V and 5 bases from J, the junction kept 11 bases outside the gene matches. The CDR3 sequence is 16 residues long.

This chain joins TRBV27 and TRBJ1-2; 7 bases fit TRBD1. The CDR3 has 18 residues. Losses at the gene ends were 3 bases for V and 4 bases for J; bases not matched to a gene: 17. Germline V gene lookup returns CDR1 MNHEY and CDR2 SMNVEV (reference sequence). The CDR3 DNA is TGTGCCAGCAGTTTTATCACCCCAATAAGGGGGCTTCTCTATGGCTACACCTTC. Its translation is CASSFITPIRGLLYGYTF.